The 20 T cell receptor beta chains given below trace back to one sample, sequenced in a study of liver allograft versus peripheral blood T cells. Study-wide context: Transplanted livers held T cell receptor repertoires, and these were compared with repertoires in recipients' peripheral blood.

TCRdb reprocessed the reads via MiXCR and lists one record per CDR3 protein. The sample shows 2,100 or so distinct CDR3 sequences, over 15% of them seen only once. Source of these receptors: a human patient who had a liver transplant. Some of these T cells may belong to the graft donor.

This clonotype is termed medium-sized. The chain uses TRBV27 and TRBJ1-2; 12 bases agree with TRBD1. The CDR3 runs to 16 residues. With V trimmed by 8 bases and J by 4 bases, 11 bases remained unmatched. Germline CDR1 and CDR2: MNHEY and SMNVEV (reference sequence). In DNA form, the CDR3 reads TGTGCCAGCTACCCGACGGGACAGGGGGCGATCTATGGCTACACCTTC. It specifies CASYPTGQGAIYGYTF.

This clonotype qualifies as medium-sized. J is TRBJ1-6 and V is TRBV7-3; D may be TRBD1 (5 bases). Germline V CDR1 and CDR2: SGHTA, FQGTGA. The CDR3 is 14 amino acids. The germline V and J ends were trimmed by 1 base and 7 bases, with 8 bases remaining between them. The CDR3 spells CASSLMGRNSPLHF. Written as DNA, the CDR3 is TGTGCCAGCAGCTTAATGGGGCGAAATTCACCCCTCCACTTT.

In this sample, this clonotype is medium-sized (0.01 to 0.1%). This sequence joins TRBV15 and TRBJ1-2; 7 bases match TRBD1. The CDR3 loop spans 17 amino acids. From germline, CDR1 is LNHNV and CDR2 YYDKDF (reference sequence). The J segment lost 4 bases and the V segment lost 3 bases, leaving 14 bases of the junction unmatched. In DNA form, the CDR3 reads TGTGCCACCAGCAGCGGAGGACAGGACGTCTTGGGCTATGGCTACACCTTC. Amino acid sequence: CATSSGGQDVLGYGYTF.

This clonotype is judged large. This chain uses TRBV27 with TRBJ2-1; TRBD1 agrees at 7 bases. The V segment lost 4 bases and the J segment 4 bases; nucleotides outside the gene matches: 4. The CDR3 totals 14 residues. Germline CDR1 and CDR2: MNHEY and SMNVEV (reference sequence). Written as DNA, the CDR3 is TGTGCCAGCAGTTCGACGACAGGGTACAATGAGCAGTTCTTC. Translated: CASSSTTGYNEQFF.

Sample share makes this clonotype medium-sized. This sequence joins TRBV13 and TRBJ1-2; the D gene is possibly TRBD1 (6 bases). Germline V gene data show CDR1 as PRHDT and CDR2 as FYEKMQ (reference sequence). The CDR3 is 16 amino acids. V was cut by 3 bases and J by 3 bases, with 17 bases left in between. The CDR3 spells CASSLRRRTAYYGYTF. In nucleotides, the CDR3 is TGTGCCAGCAGCTTGAGGCGGAGGACAGCTTACTATGGCTACACCTTC.

By frequency in the sample, this clonotype is medium-sized. CDR3 bases: TGTGCCAGCAGTTTAGGTTTCTCGGAGTCTGGAAACACCATATATTTT. Translated: CASSLGFSESGNTIYF. The genes are TRBV28 and TRBJ1-3; D is unresolved. The CDR3 length is 16 residues. CDR1 and CDR2 from the germline V gene are MDHEN and SYDVKM. Trimming removed 2 bases from V and 1 base from J, with 12 bases in between.

This clonotype was counted at least ten times. The CDR3 spells CASSGKGGGYEQYF. DNA for the CDR3: TGTGCCAGCAGCGGGAAGGGGGGTGGGTACGAGCAGTACTTC. J is TRBJ2-7 and V is TRBV9; D tentatively reads TRBD1 or TRBD2 (6 bases each). This CDR3 spans 14 amino acids. Trimming left V 3 bases short and J 4 bases short, with 14 bases between. Per germline, CDR1 SGDLS and CDR2 YYNGEE. Full variable domain (remainder filled in from reference TRBV9 and TRBJ2-7): DSGVTQTPKHLITATGQRVTLRCSPRSGDLSVYWYQQSLDQGLQFLIQYYNGEERAKGNILERFSAQQFPDLHSELNLSSLELGDSALYFCASSGKGGGYEQYFGPGTRLTVT.

This clonotype was picked up a small number of times. The J gene is TRBJ2-7, the V gene TRBV6-5; 8 bases align to TRBD1. Per the germline V gene, CDR1 is MNHEY and CDR2 is SVGAGI. This CDR3 comprises 19 residues. V shed 0 bases, J shed 1 base, and the junction held 14 bases outside the gene matches. The CDR3 nucleotides read TGTGCCAGCAGTTACTCGACAGCTGTACGACAGGGGTGGTCCTACGAGCAGTACTTC. It translates to CASSYSTAVRQGWSYEQYF.

This clonotype was seen only a few times. The genes are TRBV7-2 and TRBJ2-7; 9 positions agree with TRBD2. This CDR3 has 18 residues. CDR1 is SGHTA, CDR2 FQGNSA, per germline. The junction had 14 bases not matched to a gene; V was cut back by 5 bases and J by 0 bases. The CDR3 nucleotides are TGTGCCAGCAGCCCCCCCTTGCCGAGCGGGAGGAGCTCCTACGAGCAGTACTTC. Its protein is CASSPPLPSGRSSYEQYF.

This clonotype appeared many times. V gene TRBV28 combines with J gene TRBJ2-7, with no clear D. The CDR3 spans 14 residues. CDR1 is MDHEN, CDR2 SYDVKM, per germline. The ends were cut back, 6 bases at V and 0 bases at J, with 12 bases in the middle. The CDR3 region is CASRDSLSSYEQYF. In DNA form, the CDR3 reads TGTGCCAGCAGGGATTCCTTGAGCTCCTACGAGCAGTACTTC.

This clonotype was recorded many times. The CDR3 nucleotides read TGTGCCAGCAGTTTTTATAATTCACCCCTCCACTTT. It yields the protein CASSFYNSPLHF. This chain uses TRBV27 with TRBJ1-6; D gene unclear. Trimming took 3 bases from V and 4 from J, leaving 1 base between them. This CDR3 is 12 amino acids long. CDR1 is MNHEY, CDR2 SMNVEV, per germline (reference sequence).

This chain links TRBV28 with TRBJ2-3, with 11 bases fitting TRBD2. Germline CDR1 MDHEN, CDR2 SYDVKM. V trimming: 6 bases; J trimming: 7 bases; junction bases outside the gene matches: 12. The CDR3 covers 16 residues. CDR3 nucleotide sequence: TGTGCCAGCAGGCCTAATTTCGGGACTAGCGGAAATACGCAGTATTTT. Its protein product is CASRPNFGTSGNTQYF.

The V gene is TRBV7-9, the J gene TRBJ1-2, with D possibly TRBD1 on 6 matching bases. The V end lost 7 bases, the J end lost 5 bases, and 23 bases lay between the germline ends. The CDR3 has 16 residues. The V gene's germline CDR1 is SEHNR and CDR2 FQNEAQ (reference sequence). In nucleotides, the CDR3 is TGTGCCAGCACCGCCCTCCGGGACAAGGGACCTTATGGCTACACCTTC. This codes for CASTALRDKGPYGYTF.

This clonotype is categorized as large. V is TRBV6-5 and J is TRBJ1-1; no firm D call. This CDR3 comprises 14 residues. The germline CDR1 and CDR2 sequences are MNHEY and SVGAGI. V was trimmed by 5 bases and J by 4 bases, leaving 14 bases between them. The chain's CDR3 is CASSTLGVSTEAFF. DNA of the CDR3: TGTGCCAGCAGTACCTTAGGAGTGAGCACTGAAGCTTTCTTT.

The chain links TRBV30 to TRBJ2-6, with D perhaps TRBD1 (6 bases). The length of the CDR3 is 14 residues. Trimming left V 2 bases short and J 3 bases short, with 8 bases between. Germline V gene data show CDR1 as GTSNPN and CDR2 as SVGIG (reference sequence). This chain's CDR3 is CAWSRGIGANVLTF. CDR3 sequence (DNA): TGTGCCTGGAGTAGGGGGATTGGGGCCAACGTCCTGACTTTC.

A few counts support this clonotype. CDR3 sequence: CSARDPENTEAFF. CDR3 nucleotide sequence: TGCAGTGCTAGAGATCCAGAGAACACTGAAGCTTTCTTT. This chain links TRBV20-1 with TRBJ1-1; no reliable D call. Germline CDR1 is DFQATT and CDR2 is SNEGSKA (reference sequence). The CDR3 runs to 13 residues. The ends were cut back, 0 bases at V and 1 base at J, with 6 bases in the middle.

This clonotype is labeled as medium-sized. The rearrangement links TRBV5-4 to TRBJ1-1, with D perhaps matching TRBD1 (5 bases). The V end lost 2 bases, the J end lost 1 base, and 6 bases lay between the germline ends. Looked up from germline, CDR1 is SGHNT and CDR2 is YYREEE (reference sequence). The CDR3 extends over 13 amino acids. The CDR3 DNA reads as TGTGCCAGCAGCTTCCAGGGGAACACTGAAGCTTTCTTT. Its protein product is CASSFQGNTEAFF.

This clonotype was detected ten times or more. This sequence joins TRBV7-9 and TRBJ2-7; 9 positions agree with TRBD2. Germline CDR1 is SEHNR and CDR2 is FQNEAQ (reference sequence). This CDR3 region has 14 residues. The junction had 5 bases not matched to a gene; V was cut back by 5 bases and J by 3 bases. The CDR3 region has the DNA TGTGCCAGCAGCGATAGCGGGAGCCTCTACGAGCAGTACTTC. This encodes CASSDSGSLYEQYF.

This clonotype occurred many times. The chain uses TRBV7-2 and TRBJ1-6, with no clear D. The CDR3 length is 18 residues. The V and J ends lost 5 bases and 0 bases respectively, with 17 bases between them. Germline lookup yields CDR1 SGHTA and CDR2 FQGNSA. CDR3: CASSRRNVGSSYNSPLHF. CDR3 nucleotide sequence: TGTGCCAGCAGCCGTAGGAATGTGGGGAGCTCCTATAATTCACCCCTCCACTTT.

By share of the sample, this clonotype is medium-sized (0.01 to 0.1%). V is TRBV19 and J is TRBJ1-5; D unresolved. CDR3 size: 14 residues. The V end was cut by 5 bases, the J end by 0 bases, with 8 bases between. Looked up from germline, CDR1 is LNHDA and CDR2 is SQIVND (reference sequence). Here the CDR3 DNA reads TGTGCCAGTAGTTTGGGTTATAGCAATCAGCCCCAGCATTTT. The encoded protein is CASSLGYSNQPQHF.